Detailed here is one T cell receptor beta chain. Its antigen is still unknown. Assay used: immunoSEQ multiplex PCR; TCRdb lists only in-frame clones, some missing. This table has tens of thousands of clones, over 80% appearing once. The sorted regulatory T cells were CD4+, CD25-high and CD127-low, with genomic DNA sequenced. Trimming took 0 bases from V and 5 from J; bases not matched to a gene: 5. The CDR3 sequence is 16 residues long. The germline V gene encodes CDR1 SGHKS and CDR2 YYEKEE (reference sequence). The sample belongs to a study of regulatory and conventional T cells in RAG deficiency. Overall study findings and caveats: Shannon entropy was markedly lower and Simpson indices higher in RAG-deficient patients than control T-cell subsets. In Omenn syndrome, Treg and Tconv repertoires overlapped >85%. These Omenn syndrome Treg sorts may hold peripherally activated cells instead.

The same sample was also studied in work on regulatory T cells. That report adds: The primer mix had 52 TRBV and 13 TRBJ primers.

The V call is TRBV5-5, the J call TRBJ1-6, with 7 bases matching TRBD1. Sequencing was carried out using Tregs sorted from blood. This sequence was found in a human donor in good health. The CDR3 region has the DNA TGTGCCAGCAGCTTGGAGAGGGGGCTAAATAATTCACCCCTCCACTTT. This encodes CASSLERGLNNSPLHF.